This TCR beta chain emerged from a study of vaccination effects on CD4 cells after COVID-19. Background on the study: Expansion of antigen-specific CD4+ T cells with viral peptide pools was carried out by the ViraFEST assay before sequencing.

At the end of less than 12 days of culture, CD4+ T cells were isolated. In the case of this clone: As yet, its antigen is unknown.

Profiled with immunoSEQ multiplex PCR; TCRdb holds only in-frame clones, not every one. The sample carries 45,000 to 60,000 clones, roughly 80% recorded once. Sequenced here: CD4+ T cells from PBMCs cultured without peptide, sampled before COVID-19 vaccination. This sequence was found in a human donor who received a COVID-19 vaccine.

The chain's CDR3 is CAIRGNYGYTF. The CDR3 DNA reads as TGTGCCATCAGGGGGAACTATGGCTACACCTTC. The V and J genes are TRBV6-5 and TRBJ1-2, with 7 bases fitting TRBD1. Germline assignment: CDR1 MNHEY and CDR2 SVGAGI. V shed 10 bases, J shed 2 bases, and the junction held 1 base outside the gene matches. The CDR3 spans 11 residues.